This T cell receptor beta chain came from a study of T cell responses to AZD1222 COVID-19 vaccine. Here immunoSEQ multiplex PCR was the method, and the copy in TCRdb shows in-frame clones only, minus some. The table lists 90,000 to 150,000 clones, about nine tenths of them singletons, with approximately 2.6% in the top ten. This clone has more than one count but fewer than ten. The CDR3 loop spans 11 amino acids. CDR1 and CDR2 (germline): LGHDT, YNNKEL (reference sequence). Trimming pared 6 bases from V and 4 bases from J, leaving 6 bases between. This rearrangement joins TRBV3-1 (or the pseudogene TRBV3-2) to TRBJ1-2; D is undetermined. Sequenced here: peripheral blood, sampled 28 days after the second AZD1222 dose. This TCR was recovered from an adult who received the AZD1222 COVID-19 vaccine. CDR3 region: CASSRGYGYTF. CDR3 coding DNA: TGTGCCAGCAGTCGGGGCTATGGCTACACCTTC.